The clone carrying this T cell receptor (beta chain) turned up a few times. This beta chain is off target for a library built for alpha chains, so its abundance means little. One entry per CDR3 protein results from TCRdb running MiXCR on the 5' RACE reads. Of more than 950 distinct CDR3 sequences listed, 6.5% to 8% are singletons. The sample belongs to a study of spatial heterogeneity in lung cancer. The sample's time point: sample taken at primary tumor resection. Whole RNA, isolated from tumor, nontumor lung or frozen PBMC, was sequenced without prior sorting. This CDR3 has 16 amino acids. The V end lost 4 bases, the J end lost 1 base, and 18 bases lay between the germline ends. In germline, CDR1 is GTSNPN, CDR2 SVGIG (reference sequence).

This receptor was obtained from a male donor with early-stage non-small cell lung cancer. The source material was normal lung tissue next to the tumor, sampled at surgery. This chain connects TRBV30 to TRBJ2-3; no clear D gene. The DNA for the CDR3 is TGTGCCTGGACCCCATGGGCAGGCCTTGGCACAGATACGCAGTATTTT. It encodes CAWTPWAGLGTDTQYF.